One and the same sample provided the 25 T cell receptor beta chains below, sequenced in a study of shared T cell receptors in the human thymus. Method: immunoSEQ multiplex PCR; TCRdb's copy keeps in-frame clones and lacks some. The data hold hundreds of thousands of clones, with about 90% observed a single time. These same data were also listed under a study on human thymus T cells.

What was sequenced was thymocytes. The source of these receptors is a boy under two years old with a congenital heart defect.

The chain uses TRBV5-8 and TRBJ1-1; D gene uncertain. The germline V and J ends were trimmed by 2 bases and 3 bases, with 17 bases remaining between them. CDR1 is SGHTS and CDR2 is YDEGEE in the germline V gene. The CDR3 is 16 amino acids. As DNA, the CDR3 is TGTGCCAGCAGCTTCCCTATGTCGGGGATGGACACTGAAGCTTTCTTT. Amino acid sequence: CASSFPMSGMDTEAFF.

Of note for this clone: Compared with germline, one end of the junction differs, possibly owing to a read error. The V gene is TRBV11-2, the J gene TRBJ2-5; TRBD2 matches 10 bases. The CDR3 covers 12 residues. Germline CDR1 and CDR2: SGHAT and FQNNGV. Here the CDR3 reads CASSSEAGGLDF. The CDR3 nucleotides read TGTGCCAGCAGCTCAGAAGCGGGAGGGCTTGACTTC.

V gene TRBV28 combines with J gene TRBJ2-7; 7 positions agree with TRBD2. Trimming took 3 bases from V and 5 from J; bases not matched to a gene: 7. CDR1 MDHEN and CDR2 SYDVKM come from the germline V gene. The CDR3 consists of 14 residues. The CDR3 DNA is TGTGCCAGCAGTTTGGAGCGGGAAGGCAACGAGCAGTACTTC. Translated: CASSLEREGNEQYF.

V and J are TRBV30 and TRBJ2-1; the match to TRBD2 covers 7 bases. Germline V gene sequence: CDR1 GTSNPN, CDR2 SVGIG (reference sequence). The CDR3 is 15 residues long. With 2 bases clipped from V and 2 bases from J, the junction kept 6 bases outside the gene matches. The CDR3 loop reads CAWSRREGTYNEQFF. DNA of the CDR3: TGTGCCTGGAGTAGGAGGGAGGGGACCTACAATGAGCAGTTCTTC. Supplemented by reference TRBV30 and TRBJ2-1, the full variable domain reads SQTIHQWPATLVQPVGSPLSLECTVEGTSNPNLYWYRQAAGRGLQLLFYSVGIGQISSEVPQNLSASRPQDRQFILSSKKLLLSDSGFYLCAWSRREGTYNEQFFGPGTRLTVL.

The chain employs TRBV28 and TRBJ2-5; D unclear. V gave up 5 bases and J gave up 2 bases, with 12 bases separating them. Germline CDR1 and CDR2: MDHEN and SYDVKM. The CDR3 has 14 residues. The CDR3 sequence: CASSPRALQETQYF. CDR3 in DNA: TGTGCCAGCAGTCCCAGAGCGTTACAAGAGACCCAGTACTTC.

J is TRBJ2-3 and V is TRBV27, with D perhaps TRBD2 (6 bases). The germline V gene has CDR1 MNHEY and CDR2 SMNVEV (reference sequence). V shed 3 bases and J shed 2 bases, with 18 bases lying between them. The CDR3 sequence is 17 residues long. The CDR3 nucleotides are TGTGCCAGCAGTTTGTGGCCCATGGGGCGGGACACAGATACGCAGTATTTT. Its protein product is CASSLWPMGRDTDTQYF.

The rearrangement uses TRBV28 and TRBJ1-3, with D perhaps TRBD1 (6 bases). V lost 7 bases, J lost 0 bases, and 16 bases lay in between. Germline CDR1 and CDR2: MDHEN and SYDVKM. The CDR3 is 16 amino acids. The CDR3 nucleotides are TGTGCCAGCAACGAAACAGGGCCTTTCTCTGGAAACACCATATATTTT. This sequence encodes CASNETGPFSGNTIYF.

This clone came up a few times. The chain uses TRBV5-4 and TRBJ2-7; D is uncertain. Germline V lookup: CDR1 SGHNT, CDR2 YYREEE (reference sequence). V lost 0 bases, J lost 5 bases, and 9 bases lay in between. The CDR3 totals 13 residues. The CDR3 region has the DNA TGTGCCAGCAGCTTGGGCCCTTGGCACGAGCAGTACTTC. Translation: CASSLGPWHEQYF.

This chain uses TRBV5-4 with TRBJ2-3; 9 bases line up with TRBD2. V shed 2 bases and J 5 bases; nucleotides not matched to a gene: 9. This CDR3 comprises 16 residues. Looked up from germline, CDR1 is SGHNT and CDR2 is YYREEE (reference sequence). The CDR3 coding sequence is TGTGCCAGCAGCTTCTTAAAGCGGGAGGAGGTAGATACGCAGTATTTT. Translation gives CASSFLKREEVDTQYF.

The chain couples TRBV6-5 to TRBJ2-7; no clear D gene. CDR3 length equals 16 residues. Trimming removed 0 bases from V and 2 bases from J, with 14 bases in between. CDR1 and CDR2 (germline): MNHEY, SVGAGI. This CDR3 is CASSYSLVPLTYEQYF. The DNA for the CDR3 is TGTGCCAGCAGTTACTCGCTAGTCCCCTTAACCTACGAGCAGTACTTC.

The chain couples TRBV5-4 to TRBJ2-7; TRBD2 matches 14 bases. With 4 bases clipped from V and 3 bases from J, the junction kept 9 bases outside the gene matches. The length of the CDR3 is 17 residues. Germline V CDR1 and CDR2: SGHNT, YYREEE (reference sequence). This CDR3 reads CASSPGTSGSWVYEQYF. The CDR3 region has the DNA TGTGCCAGCAGCCCCGGGACTAGCGGGAGTTGGGTCTACGAGCAGTACTTC.

The table lists this clone with a few counts. The V and J genes are TRBV28 and TRBJ1-4; a possible D gene is TRBD1 (5 bases). This CDR3 is 18 amino acids long. V was clipped by 6 bases and J by 0 bases, with 20 bases between them. CDR1 and CDR2 from the germline V gene are MDHEN and SYDVKM. CDR3: CASSHTIRQPPTNEKLFF. The CDR3 coding sequence is TGTGCCAGCAGCCACACTATTCGACAGCCACCAACTAATGAAAAACTGTTTTTT.

The rearrangement joins TRBV7-6 to TRBJ2-7; tentatively, D is TRBD2 (5 bases). The CDR3 is made up of 14 amino acids. Germline V CDR1 and CDR2: SGHVS, FNYEAQ. The V end lost 3 bases, the J end lost 3 bases, and 12 bases lay between the germline ends. The CDR3 DNA sequence: TGTGCCAGCAGCTTTACCGGACTGATCTACGAGCAGTACTTC. Its translation is CASSFTGLIYEQYF.

The CDR3 here is CASSLDRRSRPQHF. In nucleotides, the CDR3 is TGTGCCAGCAGTCTGGACAGAAGGAGTCGGCCCCAGCATTTT. The rearrangement uses TRBV27 and TRBJ1-5; D possibly corresponds to TRBD1 (6 bases). V lost 5 bases, J lost 9 bases, and 17 bases lay in between. The CDR3 runs 14 residues. Germline-derived CDR1 and CDR2 are MNHEY and SMNVEV (reference sequence).

The chain links TRBV18 to TRBJ1-4; D might be TRBD1 (6 bases). Trimming shortened V by 2 bases and J by 8 bases, and 12 bases separated the two germline ends. This CDR3 contains 14 residues. The V gene's germline CDR1 is KGHSH and CDR2 LQKENI. The CDR3 sequence is CASSPGTGPEKLFF. CDR3 coding DNA: TGTGCCAGCTCACCAGGCACAGGGCCCGAAAAACTGTTTTTT.

V gene TRBV30 combines with J gene TRBJ1-2, with D perhaps matching TRBD1 (5 bases). This CDR3 has 17 amino acids. Germline values: CDR1 GTSNPN, CDR2 SVGIG (reference sequence). Trimming pared 0 bases from V and 6 bases from J, leaving 23 bases between. CDR3 in amino acids: CAWSVKRRGLSYNGYTF. The CDR3 region has the DNA TGTGCCTGGAGTGTGAAAAGGCGGGGGTTGTCTTATAATGGCTACACCTTC.

This clone appeared a few times. This chain links TRBV29-1 with TRBJ2-5, with 11 bases matching TRBD2. The length of the CDR3 is 16 residues. V shed 1 base and J 7 bases; nucleotides not matched to a gene: 11. Germline lookup yields CDR1 SQVTM and CDR2 ANQGSEA. CDR3 loop: CSVEVLAGGATGTQYF. CDR3 coding DNA: TGCAGCGTTGAAGTCCTAGCGGGAGGAGCAACAGGGACCCAGTACTTC.

This clone was observed once. The V call is TRBV25-1, the J call TRBJ1-4; D may be TRBD1 (6 bases). CDR1 MGHDK and CDR2 SYGVNS come from the germline V gene. V lost 7 bases to trimming and J lost 8 bases, with 8 bases between them. This CDR3 comprises 11 residues. This CDR3 reads CASKDREKLFF. CDR3 DNA: TGTGCCAGCAAAGACAGGGAAAAACTGTTTTTT.

This chain links TRBV18 with TRBJ2-7, with 14 positions matching TRBD2. Germline trimming cut 2 bases from V and 0 bases from J; bases unmatched to any gene: 12. This CDR3 contains 20 residues. From germline, CDR1 is KGHSH and CDR2 LQKENI. The CDR3 DNA is TGTGCCAGCTCACCAACAGTTTTGACTAGCGGGGGGGCCAGCTCCTACGAGCAGTACTTC. It yields the protein CASSPTVLTSGGASSYEQYF.

The V gene is TRBV5-1, the J gene TRBJ1-4; the D gene is possibly TRBD1 (5 bases). Germline-derived CDR1 and CDR2 are SGHRS and YFSETQ. V lost 4 bases and J lost 0, with 10 bases in between. This CDR3 is built from 15 residues. The CDR3, as DNA: TGCGCCAGCAGCCCGGGAGGGGCAACTAATGAAAAACTGTTTTTT. Its protein is CASSPGGATNEKLFF.

The chain has TRBV28 and TRBJ2-5; tentative D call: TRBD1 (5 bases). The CDR3 loop spans 14 amino acids. V was clipped by 1 base and J by 4 bases, with 10 bases between them. Looked up from germline, CDR1 is MDHEN and CDR2 is SYDVKM. DNA for the CDR3: TGTGCCAGCAGTTTATCCCGCCAGGGAGAGACCCAGTACTTC. Amino acids: CASSLSRQGETQYF.

Remarks on this clone: The sample carries other DNA sequences with the same CDR3. The chain joins TRBV28 to TRBJ1-1; D gene unclear. The CDR3 totals 12 residues. V lost 5 bases, J lost 3 bases, and 7 bases lay in between. Germline loops: CDR1 MDHEN, CDR2 SYDVKM. CDR3: CASSPRDTEAFF. Here the CDR3 DNA reads TGTGCCAGCAGTCCCCGCGACACTGAAGCTTTCTTT.

The count of this clone is one. The rearrangement joins TRBV2 to TRBJ2-1, with TRBD1 as a possible D gene (6 bases). Between the trimmed V and J ends, which lost 6 bases and 7 bases, there was a span of 16 bases. The CDR3 consists of 14 residues. Germline V CDR1 and CDR2: SNHLY, FYNNEI. The DNA of the CDR3 is TGTGCCAGCAGAAGTGCCGCAGGGGAGAATGAGCAGTTCTTC. Protein product: CASRSAAGENEQFF.

The chain recombines TRBV7-9 with TRBJ2-7, with 11 bases that match TRBD2. The ends lost 5 bases at V and 5 bases at J; junction bases unmatched: 8. Germline V gene sequence: CDR1 SEHNR, CDR2 FQNEAQ (reference sequence). The CDR3 runs 15 residues. The CDR3: CASSPLAGGPHEQYF. CDR3 DNA: TGTGCCAGCAGCCCCTTAGCGGGGGGGCCACACGAGCAGTACTTC.

This clone has a single count. V usage is TRBV4-3 and J usage is TRBJ2-1; no clear D. The CDR3 is 18 residues long. Trimming left V 0 bases short and J 7 bases short, with 22 bases between. In germline, CDR1 is LGHNA, CDR2 YSLEER. In DNA, the CDR3 is TGCGCCAGCAGCCAAGATCGACCCACAGCCACCCATGGGAATGAGCAGTTCTTC. Encoded protein: CASSQDRPTATHGNEQFF.